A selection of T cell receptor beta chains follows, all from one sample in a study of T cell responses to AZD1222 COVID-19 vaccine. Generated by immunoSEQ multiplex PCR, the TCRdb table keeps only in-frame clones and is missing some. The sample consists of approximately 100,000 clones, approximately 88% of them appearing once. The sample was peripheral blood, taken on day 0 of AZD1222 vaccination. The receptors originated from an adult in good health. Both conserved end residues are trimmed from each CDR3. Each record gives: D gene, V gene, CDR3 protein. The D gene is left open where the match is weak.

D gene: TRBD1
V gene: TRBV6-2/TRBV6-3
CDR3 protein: ASSSISISRGAYGYT

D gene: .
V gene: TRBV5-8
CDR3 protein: ASSLQGIEQF

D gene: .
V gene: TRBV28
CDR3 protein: ASSPDIYEQY

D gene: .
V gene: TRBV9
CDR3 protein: ASSPRRANEQF

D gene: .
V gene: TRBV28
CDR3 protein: ASSLLAGGYYGYT

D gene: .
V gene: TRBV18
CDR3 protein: ASSPKPTATNEKLF

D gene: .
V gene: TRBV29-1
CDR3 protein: SAPTAGQYNEQF

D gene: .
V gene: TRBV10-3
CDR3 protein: AISERRNQPQH

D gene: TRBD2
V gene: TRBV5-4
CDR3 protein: ASSPGGPSGRRETQY

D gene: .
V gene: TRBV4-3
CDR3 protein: ASSQDDRNYGYT

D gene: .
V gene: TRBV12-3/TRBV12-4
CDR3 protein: ASSLISNQPQH

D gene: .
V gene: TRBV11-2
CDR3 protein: ASSLIRDGYT

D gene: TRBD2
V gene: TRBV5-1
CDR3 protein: ASSSGRAGNEQF

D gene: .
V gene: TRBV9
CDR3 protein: ASSVGAMNTGELF

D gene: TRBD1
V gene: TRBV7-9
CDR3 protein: ASSLGVTGASSYNSPLH

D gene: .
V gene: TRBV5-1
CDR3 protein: ASSLGPLPQH

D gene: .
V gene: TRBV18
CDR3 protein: ASQDTVNYGYT

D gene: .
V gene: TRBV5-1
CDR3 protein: ASSLQVSGNTIY

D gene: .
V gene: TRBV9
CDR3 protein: ASSVGARGSSPLH

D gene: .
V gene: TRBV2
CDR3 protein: ASTVEGLEGQPQH

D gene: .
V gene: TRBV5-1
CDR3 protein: ASSYKETQY

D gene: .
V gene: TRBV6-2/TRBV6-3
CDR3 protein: ASSYVRPAGETQY

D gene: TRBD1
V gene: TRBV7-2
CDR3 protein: ASSRDYRGRGNTIY

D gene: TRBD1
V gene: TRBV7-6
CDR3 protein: ASSPGQGTNTEAF

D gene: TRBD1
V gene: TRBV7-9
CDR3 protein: ASSLGQGGTDTQY

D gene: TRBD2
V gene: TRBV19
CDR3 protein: ASSETGTSGGGEQF

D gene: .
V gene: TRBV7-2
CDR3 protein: ASSFQSSYNSPLH

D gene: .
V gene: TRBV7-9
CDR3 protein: ASSTTGNSPLH

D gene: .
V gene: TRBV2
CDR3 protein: ASSEQQSRNQPQH

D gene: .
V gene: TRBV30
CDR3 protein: AWSLTAVEPQH

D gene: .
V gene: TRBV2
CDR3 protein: ASKDFSSSYEQY

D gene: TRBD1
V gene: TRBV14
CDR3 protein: ASSQDLGTGSGYT

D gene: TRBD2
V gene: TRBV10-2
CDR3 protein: ASSDPAGDGADTQY

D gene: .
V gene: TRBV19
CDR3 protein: ASSIGTAYSNQPQH

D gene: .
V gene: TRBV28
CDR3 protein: ASRPLGRTTYEQY

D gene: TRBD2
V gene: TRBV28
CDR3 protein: ASSNIVAGLDNEQF

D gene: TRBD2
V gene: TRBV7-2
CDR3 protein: ASSLSQSAGGVTDTQY

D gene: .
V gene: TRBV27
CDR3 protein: ASNKIPDYNNEQF

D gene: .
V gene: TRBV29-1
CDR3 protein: SVRGTGHSTDTQY

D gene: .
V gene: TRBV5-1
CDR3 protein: ASSLGGYEQY

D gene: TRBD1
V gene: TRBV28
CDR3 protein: ASSTGAEGTGELF

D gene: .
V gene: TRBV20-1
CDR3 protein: SASPHTANYGYT

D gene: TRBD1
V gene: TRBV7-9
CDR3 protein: ASSWEAGGSTEAF

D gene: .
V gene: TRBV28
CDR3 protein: ASSQNIYRETGEKLF

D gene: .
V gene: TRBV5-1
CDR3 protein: ASSPRQRETQY

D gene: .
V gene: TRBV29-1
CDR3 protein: SVDAGSGNTIY